These T cell receptor beta chains were read from a single sample in a study of OX40 agonist ivuxolimab in advanced cancers. This table comes from immunoSEQ multiplex PCR, and its TCRdb copy is limited to in-frame clones, with some not included. Among some 5,100 clones listed, roughly two thirds were seen once. The starting material was CD4+ or CD8+ T cells sorted from blood, obtained in a trial of the OX40 agonist ivuxolimab. Every receptor here comes from an adult with an advanced solid tumor such as melanoma, head and neck, liver or kidney cancer. Each CDR3 is given with its conserved first and last residue. A D gene is named only where the DNA matches it firmly. The size field is filled for only some rows; it gives once, few, many or a size class.

CDR3nt,CDR3aa,j_gene,d_gene,abundance,v_gene
TGTGCCAGCAGCTTAGGGACGGGAGGAGGCCCGGATACGCAGTATTTT,CASSLGTGGGPDTQYF,TRBJ2-3,TRBD2,once,TRBV7-8
TGCAGCGTGGAGGCTTTTAACAATGAGCAGTTCTTC,CSVEAFNNEQFF,TRBJ2-1,-,few,TRBV29-1
TGTGCCAGCAGTCCCCGAGGGGCACGGGGCGGGGAGCTGTTTTTT,CASSPRGARGGELFF,TRBJ2-2,-,medium-sized,TRBV28
TGTGCCAGCAGTGGGACAGCCATGAACACTGAAGCTTTCTTT,CASSGTAMNTEAFF,TRBJ1-1,-,-,TRBV2
TGCGCCAGCAGCTTGGACTCGTTGGGAGTAGTCAATGAGCAGTTCTTC,CASSLDSLGVVNEQFF,TRBJ2-1,-,-,TRBV5-1
TGTGCTAGTGGTGAGAGCGGGACCTCTGGAAACACCATATATTTT,CASGESGTSGNTIYF,TRBJ1-3,-,-,TRBV12-5
TGTGCCAGCAGCGTAGAAGGGGGCTGGAATGAAAAACTGTTTTTT,CASSVEGGWNEKLFF,TRBJ1-4,TRBD1,-,TRBV9
TGTGCCAGCCACGAGGCCAGCACAGATACGCAGTATTTT,CASHEASTDTQYF,TRBJ2-3,-,-,TRBV19
TGCGCCAGCAGTGGGACCGGCCCCTCCAATGAGCAGTTCTTC,CASSGTGPSNEQFF,TRBJ2-1,-,few,TRBV10-2
TGTGCCAGCAGTTATAGGGGCCTACCTAACTATGGCTACACCTTC,CASSYRGLPNYGYTF,TRBJ1-2,-,few,TRBV6-5
TGTGCCAGCAGTCCAGAGGCTAGCTGGTACACAGATACGCAGTATTTT,CASSPEASWYTDTQYF,TRBJ2-3,-,medium-sized,TRBV28
TGTGCCAGCAGTGAAGCGCTTCTACCGGCACCACGGATCTACGAGCAGTACTTC,CASSEALLPAPRIYEQYF,TRBJ2-7,-,few,TRBV2
TGTGCCAGTAGTCCCGACAGGGGGCTCCTCACTGAAGCTTTCTTT,CASSPDRGLLTEAFF,TRBJ1-1,TRBD1,-,TRBV19
TGTGCCAGCAGTTTCAGCGGACGGAGGGACGAGCAGTACTTC,CASSFSGRRDEQYF,TRBJ2-7,-,few,TRBV6-6
TGTGCCAGCAGTGACAGGGCCCGTGGCACCGGGGAGCTGTTTTTT,CASSDRARGTGELFF,TRBJ2-2,TRBD1,-,TRBV27
TGCGCCAGCAGCTTAGGAGATACGCAGTATTTT,CASSLGDTQYF,TRBJ2-3,-,medium-sized,TRBV5-1
TGTGCCAGTAGTATGACAGCTATTAGCAATCAGCCCCAGCATTTT,CASSMTAISNQPQHF,TRBJ1-5,-,-,TRBV19
TGCGCCAGCAGCCTAGGGACAGGGAGAGACAATGAGCAGTTCTTC,CASSLGTGRDNEQFF,TRBJ2-1,TRBD1,-,TRBV5-1
TGTGCCAGCAGCTTAGGTCTGGATACGCAGTATTTT,CASSLGLDTQYF,TRBJ2-3,-,-,TRBV7-3
TGTGCCAGCAGCTTAGTTCCAGGGCGAATAGACACTGAAGCTTTCTTT,CASSLVPGRIDTEAFF,TRBJ1-1,-,medium-sized,TRBV7-3
TGTGCCAGCAGATCACCTAACCAAGGGCTAGCCTACGAGCAGTACTTC,CASRSPNQGLAYEQYF,TRBJ2-7,-,-,TRBV2
TGTGCCAGCAGTCCGAGGTTAGGGAATCAGCCCCAGCATTTT,CASSPRLGNQPQHF,TRBJ1-5,-,-,TRBV27
TGTGCCAGCAGCTCAAGACTAGCGGGAGATACGCAGTATTTT,CASSSRLAGDTQYF,TRBJ2-3,TRBD2,-,TRBV7-8
TGTGCCAGCAGCTTCGCCCGGGTTCCCTTCGGACCGGGGGAGACCCAGTACTTC,CASSFARVPFGPGETQYF,TRBJ2-5,-,-,TRBV7-6
TGCGCCAGCGGCCAAGGAGGGTACTTTGGCTACACCTTC,CASGQGGYFGYTF,TRBJ1-2,-,-,TRBV4-1
TGTGCCAGCAGTGATATAGCGGGAGGTTACAATGAGCAGTTCTTC,CASSDIAGGYNEQFF,TRBJ2-1,TRBD2,-,TRBV2
TGTGCCTGGAGTGAGGGACTAACTCCCTACGAGCAGTACTTC,CAWSEGLTPYEQYF,TRBJ2-7,TRBD2,once,TRBV30
TGTGCCAGCAGCTCTGGGGGCTATGGCTACACCTTC,CASSSGGYGYTF,TRBJ1-2,-,-,TRBV21-1
TGTGCCAGCAGCCCACAGGGTTCCTACAATGAGCAGTTCTTC,CASSPQGSYNEQFF,TRBJ2-1,-,-,TRBV7-9
TGTGCCAGCAGCCCCAGGACTACCTGGGATGAGCAGTTCTTC,CASSPRTTWDEQFF,TRBJ2-1,-,-,TRBV9
TGTGCCAGCAGGGAAGAATACACTAGCACAGATACGCAGTATTTT,CASREEYTSTDTQYF,TRBJ2-3,-,-,TRBV2
TGTGCCAGCAGCTTACCCGGGACAAGATCAAACAATGAGCAGTTCTTC,CASSLPGTRSNNEQFF,TRBJ2-1,-,medium-sized,TRBV7-9
TGCAGCTTCCGGACCTTCTACAATGAGCAGTTCTTC,CSFRTFYNEQFF,TRBJ2-1,-,-,TRBV29-1
TGTGCCAGCAGACGGACTAGCGGGAGGTCAGATACGCAGTATTTT,CASRRTSGRSDTQYF,TRBJ2-3,TRBD2,-,TRBV28
TGTGCCAGCAGTTACTCGGAGGTCACTGAAGCTTTCTTT,CASSYSEVTEAFF,TRBJ1-1,-,few,TRBV10-3
TGTGCCAGCAGCTCGGACGGAGGACCCCCGGACGAGCAGTACTTC,CASSSDGGPPDEQYF,TRBJ2-7,-,medium-sized,TRBV27
TGTGCCAGCAGCGGGGGACTAGCGGGAAGATACAATGAGCAGTTCTTC,CASSGGLAGRYNEQFF,TRBJ2-1,TRBD2,-,TRBV9
TGTGCCAGCAGCCGACAGGGGGATAGCGGGAGTGCCTACGAGCAGTACTTC,CASSRQGDSGSAYEQYF,TRBJ2-7,-,-,TRBV2
TGTGCCAGCAGTTTCCTAAGGGCCCATGGCTACACCTTC,CASSFLRAHGYTF,TRBJ1-2,-,few,TRBV27
TGTGCCGGCCGGTACGGGAGGAATGAGCAGTTCTTC,CAGRYGRNEQFF,TRBJ2-1,TRBD2,-,TRBV6-1
TGTGCCATCAGTGAGCCAGATGTAAGGGGTGGCACCGGGGAGCTGTTTTTT,CAISEPDVRGGTGELFF,TRBJ2-2,-,medium-sized,TRBV10-3
TGTGCCAGCAGTCCTTCGACTAGTTCCTACGAGCAGTACTTC,CASSPSTSSYEQYF,TRBJ2-7,-,-,TRBV6-4
TGCGCCAGCAGCCGCTCGGGACAGGGCTCCTACGAGCAGTACTTC,CASSRSGQGSYEQYF,TRBJ2-7,TRBD1,-,TRBV4-1
TGTGCCAGCAGCGTAGGCGGGGGGTATGGAGTTGGCGAGCAGTACTTC,CASSVGGGYGVGEQYF,TRBJ2-7,TRBD2,-,TRBV9
TGTGCCAGCAGCTCGACCCTAGCGGGAAGCGGGGATGAGCAGTTCTTC,CASSSTLAGSGDEQFF,TRBJ2-1,TRBD2,-,TRBV7-9
TGCAGCGTTGAATGGTCCTACGAGCAGTACTTC,CSVEWSYEQYF,TRBJ2-7,-,medium-sized,TRBV29-1
TGTGCCAGTAGTTTAGCGGGAGGGCCCTACGAGCAGTACTTC,CASSLAGGPYEQYF,TRBJ2-7,TRBD2,-,TRBV19
TGCGCCAGCAGCTTGACCCAGGTTAGCCATGGCTACACCTTC,CASSLTQVSHGYTF,TRBJ1-2,-,-,TRBV5-1
TGCGCCAGCAGCCTCGGGCAGGGTGTCGGCGAGCAGTACTTC,CASSLGQGVGEQYF,TRBJ2-7,-,-,TRBV4-1
TGTGCCAGCAGCTTGGACGGTTCCCTTCGCAATGAGCAGTTCTTC,CASSLDGSLRNEQFF,TRBJ2-1,-,-,TRBV5-4